The sequence of this TCR beta chain was determined in a study of early T cells in non-severe SARS-CoV-2 infection. Germline V CDR1 and CDR2: LGHNA, YSLEER. This CDR3 contains 15 residues. V lost 1 base and J 1 base, leaving 10 bases between the germline ends. TCRdb re-analysed the 5' RACE reads in MiXCR, keeping a single row per CDR3 protein. The sample has 45,000 or so distinct CDR3 sequences; 20% to 25% are singletons. Here the sequenced sample was whole blood, taken at baseline. This chain links TRBV4-3 with TRBJ1-2, with D hard to call. This sequence originates from an adult who was a healthcare worker with PCR-confirmed SARS-CoV-2 infection or an uninfected control (not recorded which). CDR3 loop: CASSQGANSNYGYTF. CDR3 sequence (DNA): TGCGCCAGCAGCCAAGGAGCGAACAGTAACTATGGCTACACCTTC.